The 28 T cell receptor beta chains reported below all come from one sample, sequenced in a study of T cell responses to AZD1222 COVID-19 vaccine. TCRdb keeps only in-frame clones here, not all; method: immunoSEQ multiplex PCR. Seen here are about 110,000 clones, under 95% observed once, and the top ten hold roughly 21%. The specimen comprised peripheral blood, sampled on day 0 of AZD1222 vaccination. These TCRs come from an adult in good health.

The CDR3 nucleotides read TGTGCCACCAGTTCGGGATTGAAGGGAGTGAGTGAGCAGTTCTTC. Amino acid sequence: CATSSGLKGVSEQFF. This sequence joins TRBV24-1 and TRBJ2-1; D perhaps matches TRBD2 (5 bases). The germline V gene encodes CDR1 KGHDR and CDR2 SFDVKD. The CDR3 length is 15 residues. V shed 6 bases and J shed 9 bases, with 20 bases lying between them.

The chain couples TRBV6-2 or TRBV6-3 to TRBJ1-2, with 9 bases identical to TRBD1. Trimming took 6 bases from V and 2 from J; bases not matched to a gene: 10. Germline CDR1 is MNHEY and CDR2 is SVGEGT. CDR3 length: 16 amino acids. CDR3 DNA: TGTGCCAGCAGCACCTCCCAGGGGACAGGGAACTATGGCTACACCTTC. It is translated as CASSTSQGTGNYGYTF.

DNA of the CDR3: TGTGCCAGCAGGATGGAAATATACACTGAAGCTTTCTTT. Translated, it gives CASRMEIYTEAFF. This chain connects TRBV6-5 to TRBJ1-1, with no clear D. V lost 6 bases, J lost 3 bases, and 11 bases lay in between. CDR3 length: 13 amino acids. The germline CDR1 and CDR2 sequences are MNHEY and SVGAGI.

This chain connects TRBV7-9 to TRBJ2-7; no clear D. V shed 5 bases and J shed 2 bases, with 10 bases lying between them. CDR1 and CDR2 (germline): SEHNR, FQNEAQ (reference sequence). This CDR3 spans 13 amino acids. CDR3 sequence reads: CASSGNNPYEQYF. DNA for the CDR3: TGTGCCAGCAGCGGGAACAACCCCTACGAGCAGTACTTC.

This chain links TRBV29-1 with TRBJ2-7; 8 bases align to TRBD1. CDR3 length equals 12 residues. Germline CDR1 and CDR2: SQVTM and ANQGSEA. J gave up 7 bases and V 6 bases, and 8 bases lay outside the gene matches. The CDR3 sequence: CSVGEGDREQYF. CDR3 sequence (DNA): TGCAGCGTCGGAGAGGGGGACAGGGAGCAGTACTTC.

The chain uses TRBV25-1 and TRBJ1-1; D is unclear. This CDR3 spans 15 amino acids. The germline CDR1 and CDR2 sequences are MGHDK and SYGVNS. Trimming took 4 bases from V and 6 from J, leaving 18 bases between them. This CDR3 is CASSGHPDEVAEAFF. CDR3 coding DNA: TGTGCCAGCAGTGGCCATCCCGACGAGGTGGCTGAAGCTTTCTTT.

The chain links TRBV19 to TRBJ2-7, with TRBD2 as a possible D gene (5 bases). CDR1 is LNHDA and CDR2 is SQIVND in the germline V gene (reference sequence). CDR3 length: 14 amino acids. The ends were cut back, 6 bases at V and 5 bases at J, with 17 bases in the middle. In DNA form, the CDR3 reads TGTGCCAGTAGGGAGAGGCTCGGGGTCAACGAGCAGTACTTC. Translation gives CASRERLGVNEQYF.

The genes are TRBV30 and TRBJ2-7; the match to TRBD1 covers 11 bases. CDR1 is GTSNPN and CDR2 is SVGIG in the germline V gene (reference sequence). The CDR3 has 15 amino acids. The junction had 8 bases not matched to a gene; V was cut back by 2 bases and J by 5 bases. In nucleotides, the CDR3 is TGTGCCTGGAGTCCACCAGAGGGACAGGGGGACGAGCAGTACTTC. Protein sequence: CAWSPPEGQGDEQYF.

The V gene is TRBV4-1, the J gene TRBJ2-7, with TRBD1 matching 8 bases. This CDR3 has 15 residues. Germline V gene sequence: CDR1 MGHRA, CDR2 YSYEKL. With V trimmed by 4 bases and J by 6 bases, 11 bases remained unmatched. CDR3 residues: CASSPGTGGWGEQYF. CDR3 in DNA: TGCGCCAGCAGCCCCGGGACAGGTGGGTGGGGCGAGCAGTACTTC.

V is TRBV7-2 and J is TRBJ1-1; 11 positions agree with TRBD1. The V segment lost 5 bases and the J segment 0 bases; nucleotides outside the gene matches: 11. The germline CDR1 and CDR2 sequences are SGHTA and FQGNSA. The CDR3 length is 18 residues. CDR3 DNA: TGTGCCAGCAGCCCAGAGGGACAGGGGGGACTCTTGAACACTGAAGCTTTCTTT. Translated, it gives CASSPEGQGGLLNTEAFF.

J is TRBJ2-5 and V is TRBV3-1 (or the pseudogene TRBV3-2), with 11 bases lining up with TRBD2. Germline V CDR1 and CDR2: LGHDT, YNNKEL (reference sequence). V shed 4 bases, J shed 4 bases, and the junction held 11 bases outside the gene matches. CDR3 length: 17 amino acids. The chain's CDR3 is CASSRDRISGGAETQYF. The CDR3 bases are TGTGCCAGCAGCCGGGATAGAATTAGCGGGGGGGCAGAGACCCAGTACTTC.

The chain combines TRBV15 with TRBJ2-7; 10 positions match TRBD1. V dropped 0 bases and J dropped 7; count of bases not matched to a gene: 6. This CDR3 has 15 residues. Per germline, CDR1 LNHNV and CDR2 YYDKDF (reference sequence). Written as DNA, the CDR3 is TGTGCCACCAGCAGAGAACCGGGACAGGGGAGGGAGCAGTACTTC. Amino acids: CATSREPGQGREQYF.

This clone was detected only a few times. V and J are TRBV7-9 and TRBJ1-3; no definite D call. Deletions cut 0 bases from V and 4 bases from J, with 13 bases between. The CDR3 runs 16 residues. Germline V lookup: CDR1 SEHNR, CDR2 FQNEAQ (reference sequence). The CDR3 sequence is CASSLAVNPSGNTIYF. The CDR3 DNA reads as TGTGCCAGCAGCTTAGCAGTAAACCCCTCAGGAAACACCATATATTTT.

J is TRBJ1-2 and V is TRBV2; the match to TRBD1 covers 11 bases. Unmatched junction bases numbered 10, after V lost 6 bases and J lost 7 bases. CDR3 size: 15 residues. Germline V gene sequence: CDR1 SNHLY, CDR2 FYNNEI. The CDR3 DNA reads as TGTGCCAGCAGGAATACCCGGACAGGGGGCTCTGGCTACACCTTC. The encoded protein is CASRNTRTGGSGYTF.

The rearrangement links TRBV5-1 to TRBJ1-2, with D unclear. CDR3 length: 15 residues. V lost 0 bases to trimming and J lost 2 bases, with 11 bases between them. From germline, CDR1 is SGHRS and CDR2 YFSETQ. CDR3: CASSLEAGNNYGYTF. The DNA of the CDR3 is TGCGCCAGCAGCTTGGAGGCGGGGAACAACTATGGCTACACCTTC.

This clone has a single count. The chain couples TRBV12-3 or TRBV12-4 to TRBJ1-6; D gene uncertain. The V gene lost 3 bases and the J gene lost 4 bases, with 4 bases spanning the gap. CDR3 length equals 13 residues. CDR3 DNA: TGTGCCAGCAGTTTCGGTTATAATTCACCCCTCCACTTT. This encodes CASSFGYNSPLHF.

The chain recombines TRBV6-6 with TRBJ1-1, with TRBD1 as a possible D gene (5 bases). This CDR3 has 17 residues. Looked up from germline, CDR1 is MNHNY and CDR2 is SVGAGI (reference sequence). Trimming left V 5 bases short and J 1 base short, with 20 bases between. The CDR3 here is CASSHPGLSGRNTEAFF. In nucleotides, the CDR3 is TGTGCCAGCAGTCACCCGGGACTGAGCGGACGGAACACTGAAGCTTTCTTT.

This chain connects TRBV5-1 to TRBJ1-1; D is unresolved. Germline lookup yields CDR1 SGHRS and CDR2 YFSETQ. Trimming removed 3 bases from V and 1 base from J, with 10 bases in between. The CDR3 runs 14 residues. The CDR3 DNA is TGCGCCAGCAGCTCAGGACCTGGGAACACTGAAGCTTTCTTT. It translates to CASSSGPGNTEAFF.

The CDR3, as DNA: TGTGCCAGCAGTGAATTGGGGACAGGGAGCGGTGGCTACACCTTC. Translated: CASSELGTGSGGYTF. The V and J genes are TRBV2 and TRBJ1-2; TRBD1 matches 9 bases. Trimming removed 2 bases from V and 7 bases from J; junction bases left unmatched: 8. The CDR3 is 15 residues long. CDR1 is SNHLY and CDR2 is FYNNEI in the germline V gene. The variable domain in full, with the rest retrieved from reference TRBV2 and TRBJ1-2, is EPEVTQTPSHQVTQMGQEVILRCVPISNHLYFYWYRQILGQKVEFLVSFYNNEISEKSEIFDDQFSVERPDGSNFTLKIRSTKLEDSAMYFCASSELGTGSGGYTFGSGTRLTVV.

The chain couples TRBV29-1 to TRBJ2-6, with 7 nucleotides matching TRBD1. In germline, CDR1 is SQVTM, CDR2 ANQGSEA. Germline trimming cut 3 bases from V and 3 bases from J; bases unmatched to any gene: 17. The CDR3 extends over 19 amino acids. CDR3 region: CSVEVVPSTGLIGANVLTF. The CDR3 DNA follows: TGCAGCGTTGAGGTTGTCCCATCGACAGGGTTAATTGGGGCCAACGTCCTGACTTTC.

This clone appeared a few times. This chain joins TRBV7-9 and TRBJ1-1; unclear D gene. V was shortened by 3 bases and J by 6 bases, with 11 bases between the two germline ends. Germline CDR1 reads SEHNR; CDR2 reads FQNEAQ (reference sequence). This CDR3 spans 13 amino acids. CDR3 in amino acids: CASSFNSQSEAFF. CDR3 in DNA: TGTGCCAGCAGCTTCAACAGTCAGTCTGAAGCTTTCTTT.

In nucleotides, the CDR3 is TGTGCCAGCAGTTCGAACAGGGGGCTGGGCGGGGAGCTGTTTTTT. It is translated as CASSSNRGLGGELFF. This chain connects TRBV27 to TRBJ2-2; 9 nucleotides align to TRBD1. The J segment lost 7 bases and the V segment lost 4 bases, leaving 7 bases of the junction unmatched. The CDR3 loop spans 15 amino acids. Germline lookup yields CDR1 MNHEY and CDR2 SMNVEV (reference sequence).

The chain couples TRBV7-6 to TRBJ1-6; D not certain. CDR3 length equals 13 residues. In germline, CDR1 is SGHVS, CDR2 FNYEAQ. V gave up 5 bases and J gave up 8 bases, with 10 bases separating them. CDR3 loop: CASSPRTDSPLHF. The CDR3 DNA sequence: TGTGCCAGCAGCCCGCGGACTGATTCACCCCTCCACTTT.

The V and J genes are TRBV14 and TRBJ2-1, with D unclear. Germline CDR1 is SGHDN and CDR2 is FVKESK. Trimming shortened V by 0 bases and J by 8 bases, and 2 bases separated the two germline ends. CDR3 length: 11 amino acids. CDR3 sequence: CASSQEHEQFF. As DNA, the CDR3 is TGTGCCAGCAGCCAAGAACATGAGCAGTTCTTC.

The chain is built from TRBV19 and TRBJ1-1; D might be TRBD1 (5 bases). In germline, CDR1 is LNHDA, CDR2 SQIVND (reference sequence). This CDR3 comprises 14 residues. V lost 10 bases to trimming and J lost 5 bases, with 20 bases between them. The CDR3 spells CAIGWGDIGTEAFF. The CDR3 DNA is TGTGCCATCGGGTGGGGGGATATAGGGACTGAAGCTTTCTTT.

In this sample, this clone turned up once. The chain recombines TRBV29-1 with TRBJ2-7; a possible D gene is TRBD2 (5 bases). This CDR3 has 14 residues. From germline, CDR1 is SQVTM and CDR2 ANQGSEA. V lost 1 base, J lost 5 bases, and 15 bases lay in between. CDR3 sequence (DNA): TGCAGCGTTGAAGGTCCGGGATACCAAGACGAGCAGTACTTC. It codes for CSVEGPGYQDEQYF.

The V call is TRBV6-5, the J call TRBJ1-4; TRBD1 matches 9 bases. Losses at the gene ends were 6 bases for V and 4 bases for J; bases not matched to a gene: 6. Per germline, CDR1 MNHEY and CDR2 SVGAGI. The CDR3 is 15 amino acids. For the CDR3, the DNA is TGTGCCAGCAGCTCTCCGGGACAGGGTAATGAAAAACTGTTTTTT. As protein: CASSSPGQGNEKLFF.

V gene TRBV12-2 combines with J gene TRBJ2-7; whether TRBD1, the table's D call, matches the DNA was not checked. TRBV12-2 is annotated as a pseudogene. This CDR3 has 16 amino acids. CDR3 bases: TGTGCAAGTCGCTTTATGTACTCGGACAACAGCAACGAGCAGTACTTC. This encodes CASRFMYSDNSNEQYF.